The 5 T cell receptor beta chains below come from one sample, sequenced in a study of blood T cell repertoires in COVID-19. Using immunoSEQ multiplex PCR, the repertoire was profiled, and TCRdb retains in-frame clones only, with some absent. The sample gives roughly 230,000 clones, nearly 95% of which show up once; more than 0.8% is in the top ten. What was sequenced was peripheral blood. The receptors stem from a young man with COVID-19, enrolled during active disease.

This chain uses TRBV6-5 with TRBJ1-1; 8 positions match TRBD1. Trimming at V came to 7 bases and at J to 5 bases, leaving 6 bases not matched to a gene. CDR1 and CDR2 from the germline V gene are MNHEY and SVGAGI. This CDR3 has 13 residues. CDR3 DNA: TGTGCCAGCATTAAGACAGGGGATACTGAAGCTTTCTTT. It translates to CASIKTGDTEAFF.

The CDR3 is CASSSRTGGSGANVLTF. DNA of the CDR3: TGTGCCAGCAGTTCCAGGACAGGGGGCTCTGGGGCCAACGTCCTGACTTTC. The V gene is TRBV28, the J gene TRBJ2-6; the match to TRBD1 covers 10 bases. With 4 bases clipped from V and 0 bases from J, the junction kept 3 bases outside the gene matches. The germline V gene encodes CDR1 MDHEN and CDR2 SYDVKM. The CDR3 length is 17 residues. Filled out from reference TRBV28 and TRBJ2-6, the complete variable domain reads DVKVTQSSRYLVKRTGEKVFLECVQDMDHENMFWYRQDPGLGLRLIYFSYDVKMKEKGDIPEGYSVSREKKERFSLILESASTNQTSMYLCASSSRTGGSGANVLTFGAGSRLTVL.

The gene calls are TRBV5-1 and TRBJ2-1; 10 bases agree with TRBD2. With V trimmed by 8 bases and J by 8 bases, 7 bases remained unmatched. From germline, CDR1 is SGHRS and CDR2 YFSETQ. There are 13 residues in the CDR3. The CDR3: CASNDLAGDEQFF. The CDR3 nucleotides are TGCGCCAGTAACGATCTAGCGGGGGATGAGCAGTTCTTC.

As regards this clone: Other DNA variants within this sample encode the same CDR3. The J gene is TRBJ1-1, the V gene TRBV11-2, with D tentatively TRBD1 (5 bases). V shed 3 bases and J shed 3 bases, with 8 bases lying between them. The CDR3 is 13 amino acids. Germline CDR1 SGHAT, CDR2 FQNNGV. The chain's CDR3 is CASSLTGDTEAFF. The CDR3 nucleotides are TGTGCCAGCAGCTTGACGGGGGACACTGAAGCTTTCTTT.

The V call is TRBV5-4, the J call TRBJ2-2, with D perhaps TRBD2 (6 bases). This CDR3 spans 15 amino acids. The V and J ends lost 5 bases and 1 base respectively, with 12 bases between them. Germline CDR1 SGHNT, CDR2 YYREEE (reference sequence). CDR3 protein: CASSSGLGNTGELFF. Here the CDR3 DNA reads TGTGCCAGCAGTTCGGGACTGGGGAACACCGGGGAGCTGTTTTTT.